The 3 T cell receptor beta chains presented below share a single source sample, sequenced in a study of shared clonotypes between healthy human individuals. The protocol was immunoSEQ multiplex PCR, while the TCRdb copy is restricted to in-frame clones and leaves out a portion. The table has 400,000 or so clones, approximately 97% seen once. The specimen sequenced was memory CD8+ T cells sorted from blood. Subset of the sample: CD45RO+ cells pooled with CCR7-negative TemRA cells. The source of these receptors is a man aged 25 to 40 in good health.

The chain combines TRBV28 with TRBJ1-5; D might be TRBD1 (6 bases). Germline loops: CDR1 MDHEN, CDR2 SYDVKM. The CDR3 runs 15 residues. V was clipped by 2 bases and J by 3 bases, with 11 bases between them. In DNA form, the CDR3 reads TGTGCCAGCAGTTTAGGGGGCACACCCAATCAGCCCCAGCATTTT. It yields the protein CASSLGGTPNQPQHF.

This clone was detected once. CDR3 protein: CASSLAGGNQPQHF. In DNA, the CDR3 is TGTGCCAGCAGCTTGGCAGGGGGCAATCAGCCCCAGCATTTT. This chain uses TRBV5-4 with TRBJ1-5, with D perhaps TRBD1 (6 bases). CDR3 length: 14 amino acids. V dropped 0 bases and J dropped 2 bases, with 6 bases sitting between them. Germline CDR1 is SGHNT and CDR2 is YYREEE (reference sequence).

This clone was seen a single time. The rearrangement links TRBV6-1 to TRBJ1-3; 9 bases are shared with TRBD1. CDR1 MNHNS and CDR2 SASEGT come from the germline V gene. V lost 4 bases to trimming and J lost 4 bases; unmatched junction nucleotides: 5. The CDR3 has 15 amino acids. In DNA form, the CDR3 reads TGTGCCAGCAGTGTCTCCGGGACAGGGGGAAACACCATATATTTT. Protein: CASSVSGTGGNTIYF.